These 10 T cell receptor beta chains were all obtained from the same sample, sequenced in a study of blood T cell repertoires in COVID-19. The protocol was immunoSEQ multiplex PCR, while the TCRdb copy is restricted to in-frame clones and leaves out a portion. Among some 380,000 clones listed, 88% were seen once. Sequencing used PBMCs or T cells enriched from blood (not recorded which). The receptors were gathered from a woman in her 40s with acute COVID-19.

V is TRBV4-1 and J is TRBJ2-3; weak D call: TRBD2 (6 bases). The CDR3 extends over 16 amino acids. Looked up from germline, CDR1 is MGHRA and CDR2 is YSYEKL. V was clipped by 3 bases and J by 1 base, with 14 bases between them. The CDR3 is CASSQPFGGGTDTQYF. The CDR3 region has the DNA TGCGCCAGCAGCCAGCCCTTCGGCGGGGGCACAGATACGCAGTATTTT.

This chain links TRBV14 with TRBJ1-4; perhaps TRBD1 as D (6 bases). Trimming took off 5 bases at V and 0 bases at J, with 10 bases between the two ends. The CDR3 has 15 amino acids. From germline, CDR1 is SGHDN and CDR2 FVKESK. CDR3 sequence reads: CASSFAGATNEKLFF. CDR3 DNA sequence: TGTGCCAGCAGCTTCGCAGGGGCAACTAATGAAAAACTGTTTTTT.

This chain links TRBV24-1 with TRBJ2-7; possibly TRBD1 for D (6 bases). There are 16 residues in the CDR3. Trimming removed 0 bases from V and 2 bases from J, with 13 bases in between. Germline loops: CDR1 KGHDR, CDR2 SFDVKD. DNA of the CDR3: TGTGCCACCAGTGATTTGCGTGACAGGCGTCCCTACGAGCAGTACTTC. Its translation is CATSDLRDRRPYEQYF.

As regards this clone: Relative to the germline gene, one junction end is altered; a read error may explain this. The chain couples TRBV12-3 or TRBV12-4 to TRBJ1-1; 12 positions match TRBD1. The CDR3 loop spans 12 amino acids. The CDR3 here is CASSWDRGPVWF. The DNA of the CDR3 is TGTGCCAGCAGTTGGGACAGGGGGCCCGTATGGTTT.

This chain links TRBV7-8 with TRBJ2-4, with D tentatively TRBD1 (5 bases). Germline assignment: CDR1 SGHVS and CDR2 FQNEAQ. This CDR3 spans 19 amino acids. V lost 1 base and J lost 0, with 19 bases in between. CDR3 residues: CASSLDAADRALAKNIQYF. As DNA, the CDR3 is TGTGCCAGCAGCTTAGATGCGGCAGACAGAGCCCTAGCCAAAAACATTCAGTACTTC.

V usage is TRBV7-2 and J usage is TRBJ1-1; TRBD1 might be the D (5 bases). The CDR3 extends over 17 amino acids. Germline lookup yields CDR1 SGHTA and CDR2 FQGNSA. V lost 2 bases to trimming and J lost 5 bases, with 21 bases between them. CDR3 protein: CASSLRVSGSGGTEAFF. The DNA for the CDR3 is TGTGCCAGCAGCTTAAGGGTTTCCGGTTCCGGGGGGACTGAAGCTTTCTTT.

The chain has TRBV12-3 or TRBV12-4 and TRBJ1-4; a weak D match, TRBD1 (5 bases). The CDR3 loop spans 11 amino acids. V was shortened by 3 bases and J by 10 bases, with 6 bases between the two germline ends. CDR3 region: CASSFGGKLFF. The CDR3 DNA sequence: TGTGCCAGCAGTTTCGGGGGAAAACTGTTTTTT.

The chain employs TRBV7-9 and TRBJ1-4; maybe TRBD1 (5 bases). This CDR3 is built from 13 residues. The V gene's germline CDR1 is SEHNR and CDR2 FQNEAQ (reference sequence). V was cut by 3 bases and J by 8 bases, with 10 bases left in between. Written as DNA, the CDR3 is TGTGCCAGCAGCTTCCATGGGGGGGAAAAACTGTTTTTT. Protein sequence: CASSFHGGEKLFF.

The table lists this clone with a count of one. The chain carries TRBV2 and TRBJ2-7; a possible D gene is TRBD1 (6 bases). The CDR3 spans 12 residues. Trimming shortened V by 6 bases and J by 6 bases, and 12 bases separated the two germline ends. CDR1 is SNHLY, CDR2 FYNNEI, per germline. In nucleotides, the CDR3 is TGTGCCAGCAGGGCGGACAGTTTCGAGCAGTACTTC. Its protein is CASRADSFEQYF.

The chain has TRBV14 and TRBJ1-4; D unresolved. Germline V gene lookup returns CDR1 SGHDN and CDR2 FVKESK. The CDR3 spans 15 residues. The V and J ends lost 5 bases and 0 bases respectively, with 10 bases between them. The CDR3 loop reads CASSSLAATNEKLFF. The CDR3 bases are TGTGCCAGCAGCTCCCTGGCTGCAACTAATGAAAAACTGTTTTTT.